The 17 T cell receptor beta chains in this list originate from one sample, sequenced in a study of blood T cell repertoires in COVID-19. This table comes from immunoSEQ multiplex PCR, and its TCRdb copy is limited to in-frame clones, with some not included. This sample has roughly 180,000 clones; more than 80% occur once, and the top ten carry more than 9.5%. Material for sequencing was peripheral blood. The receptors come from a woman between 40 and 55 years old with COVID-19, enrolled during active disease.

The chain combines TRBV5-5 with TRBJ1-2; the D is unclear. The CDR3 consists of 12 residues. Deletions cut 1 base from V and 7 bases from J, with 8 bases between. The germline gives CDR1 SGHKS, CDR2 YYEKEE (reference sequence). CDR3 residues: CASSLLGSGYTF. The CDR3 DNA reads as TGTGCCAGCAGCTTGTTAGGGAGTGGCTACACCTTC.

V gene TRBV19 combines with J gene TRBJ2-1, with TRBD1 matching 7 bases. The CDR3 spans 14 residues. Germline V CDR1 and CDR2: LNHDA, SQIVND (reference sequence). J was trimmed by 4 bases and V by 3 bases; bases with no gene match: 3. The CDR3 region is CASSINRGYNEQFF. CDR3 DNA: TGTGCCAGTAGTATTAACAGGGGTTACAATGAGCAGTTCTTC.

This clone was seen more than once but under ten times. The chain joins TRBV10-2 to TRBJ1-1; D remains ambiguous. The V gene lost 7 bases and the J gene lost 4 bases, with 13 bases spanning the gap. This CDR3 is 13 amino acids long. The germline CDR1 and CDR2 sequences are WSHSY and SAAADI. For the CDR3, the DNA is TGCGCCAGCAATGTCGCTGGCGGCACTGAAGCTTTCTTT. Its translation: CASNVAGGTEAFF.

The chain employs TRBV30 and TRBJ1-1; TRBD1 might be the D (6 bases). With 2 bases removed from V and 5 bases from J, the gap between germline ends came to 18 bases. The CDR3 is 15 residues long. Germline CDR1 GTSNPN, CDR2 SVGIG (reference sequence). CDR3 nucleotide sequence: TGTGCCTGGAGTCGAATGACAGGCGCTAGAACTGAAGCTTTCTTT. As protein: CAWSRMTGARTEAFF.

The J gene is TRBJ2-6, the V gene TRBV6-6, with a tentative D call TRBD1 (5 bases). Trimming removed 4 bases at V and 1 base at J, with 11 bases between. Germline CDR1 reads MNHNY; CDR2 reads SVGAGI (reference sequence). The CDR3 runs 16 residues. The CDR3 sequence is CASSSPGYSGANVLTF. CDR3 DNA sequence: TGTGCCAGCAGTTCACCAGGGTATTCTGGGGCCAACGTCCTGACTTTC.

CDR3 nucleotide sequence: TGTGCCAGCAGTTTACAGGGAATTAATCAGCCCCAGCATTTT. Protein product: CASSLQGINQPQHF. The rearrangement uses TRBV7-9 and TRBJ1-5; D is possibly TRBD1 (6 bases). CDR1 and CDR2 (germline): SEHNR, FQNEAQ (reference sequence). This CDR3 is 14 amino acids long. The V end lost 6 bases, the J end lost 4 bases, and 13 bases lay between the germline ends.

The rearrangement links TRBV30 to TRBJ2-4, with 11 bases aligning to TRBD1. After removal of 2 bases from V and 3 bases from J, the junction contained 9 bases not matched to a gene. This CDR3 contains 17 residues. Germline-derived CDR1 and CDR2 are GTSNPN and SVGIG (reference sequence). For the CDR3, the DNA is TGTGCCTGGAGTAGGAAGACCGGGACAGGGGGCAAAAACATTCAGTACTTC. This gives the protein CAWSRKTGTGGKNIQYF.

The chain has TRBV3-1 (or the pseudogene TRBV3-2) and TRBJ2-7, with 7 bases matching TRBD2. V shed 4 bases and J 6 bases; nucleotides not matched to a gene: 12. The CDR3 contains 15 residues. Germline-derived CDR1 and CDR2 are LGHDT and YNNKEL (reference sequence). CDR3: CASSPSGGEWAEQYF. Written as DNA, the CDR3 is TGTGCCAGCAGCCCTAGTGGGGGGGAGTGGGCCGAGCAGTACTTC.

At least ten counts were recorded for this clone. This sequence joins TRBV5-4 and TRBJ1-2; D might be TRBD1 (5 bases). The CDR3 spans 14 residues. In germline, CDR1 is SGHNT, CDR2 YYREEE (reference sequence). V shed 4 bases and J shed 4 bases, with 14 bases lying between them. The CDR3 region has the DNA TGTGCCAGCAGCCTACAGGAGACCCGCTATGGCTACACCTTC. Translated, it gives CASSLQETRYGYTF.

V is TRBV28 and J is TRBJ1-2; 7 nucleotides align to TRBD1. The V gene's germline CDR1 is MDHEN and CDR2 SYDVKM. The CDR3 is made up of 16 amino acids. The ends lost 5 bases at V and 1 base at J; junction bases unmatched: 10. Here the CDR3 DNA reads TGTGCCAGCAGTCAAACCCGGGACAGATTTAACTATGGCTACACCTTC. Amino acids: CASSQTRDRFNYGYTF.

The V gene is TRBV6-5, the J gene TRBJ2-2; perhaps TRBD1 as D (5 bases). The CDR3 totals 15 residues. Trimming removed 6 bases from V and 0 bases from J, with 11 bases in between. Germline CDR1 MNHEY, CDR2 SVGAGI. Here the CDR3 DNA reads TGTGCCAGCAGAAAGGACACCTCGAACACCGGGGAGCTGTTTTTT. It codes for CASRKDTSNTGELFF.

The chain is built from TRBV18 and TRBJ1-2; D not resolved. This CDR3 is built from 14 residues. The ends were cut back, 3 bases at V and 7 bases at J, with 15 bases in the middle. The germline V gene encodes CDR1 KGHSH and CDR2 LQKENI. Here the CDR3 reads CASSPGATDRGYTF. CDR3 sequence (DNA): TGTGCCAGCTCACCTGGAGCCACTGACCGTGGCTACACCTTC.

Written as DNA, the CDR3 is TGTGCCAGCAGTCCGTCCGTCCATGAGCAGTTCTTC. Translated: CASSPSVHEQFF. The V and J genes are TRBV12-3 or TRBV12-4 and TRBJ2-1; D is uncertain. This CDR3 has 12 amino acids. Trimming removed 5 bases from V and 8 bases from J, with 10 bases in between.

This chain uses TRBV11-1 with TRBJ2-5, with D unclear. Trimming took off 6 bases at V and 5 bases at J, with 16 bases between the two ends. The CDR3 is 14 residues long. Germline V gene sequence: CDR1 SGHAT, CDR2 FQDESV (reference sequence). The CDR3 coding sequence is TGTGCCAGCAGTTCCCAGGTTCTTCGGGAGACCCAGTACTTC. Translation: CASSSQVLRETQYF.

The V call is TRBV18, the J call TRBJ1-5; D gene unclear. Germline assignment: CDR1 KGHSH and CDR2 LQKENI. The CDR3 covers 17 residues. The germline V and J ends were trimmed by 6 bases and 3 bases, with 21 bases remaining between them. The CDR3: CASSPIRTEGFNQPQHF. Written as DNA, the CDR3 is TGTGCCAGCTCCCCCATCAGGACGGAGGGATTCAATCAGCCCCAGCATTTT.

The genes are TRBV11-2 and TRBJ2-1; 8 nucleotides line up with TRBD2. Germline V gene data show CDR1 as SGHAT and CDR2 as FQNNGV. This CDR3 spans 15 amino acids. Trimming at V came to 5 bases and at J to 2 bases, leaving 5 bases not matched to a gene. The chain's CDR3 is CASSPTSGPYNEQFF. The CDR3 coding sequence is TGTGCCAGCAGCCCAACTAGCGGTCCCTACAATGAGCAGTTCTTC.

The genes are TRBV6-5 and TRBJ2-1; no reliable D call. V was clipped by 5 bases and J by 10 bases, with 9 bases between them. The length of the CDR3 is 11 residues. The germline V gene has CDR1 MNHEY and CDR2 SVGAGI. The CDR3 is CASSLGDEQFF. CDR3 sequence (DNA): TGTGCCAGCAGTCTCGGAGACGAGCAGTTCTTC.